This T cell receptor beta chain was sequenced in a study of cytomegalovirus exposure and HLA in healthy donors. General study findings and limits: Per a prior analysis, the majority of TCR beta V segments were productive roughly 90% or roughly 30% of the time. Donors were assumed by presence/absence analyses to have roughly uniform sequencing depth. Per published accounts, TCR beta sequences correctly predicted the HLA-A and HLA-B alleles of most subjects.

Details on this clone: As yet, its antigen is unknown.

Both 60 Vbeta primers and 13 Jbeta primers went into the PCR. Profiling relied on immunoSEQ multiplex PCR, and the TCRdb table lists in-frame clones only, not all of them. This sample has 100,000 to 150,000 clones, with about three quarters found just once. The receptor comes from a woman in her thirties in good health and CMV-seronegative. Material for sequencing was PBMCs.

Here the CDR3 DNA reads TGTGCCAGCAGCCCCCAGGGAGCGGGCGGAGAGACCCAGTACTTC. This translates into CASSPQGAGGETQYF. The V call is TRBV11-3, the J call TRBJ2-5; TRBD2 might be the D (6 bases). This CDR3 has 15 amino acids. Trimming took off 5 bases at V and 4 bases at J, with 17 bases between the two ends. The V gene's germline CDR1 is SGHNT and CDR2 YENEEA.